The present T cell receptor beta chain was sequenced within a study of blood T cell repertoires in COVID-19 (TCRdb year 2020). Study-level background: Samples from collaborators originated in the United States, Italy and Spain and spanned both the acute and convalescent phases of COVID-19. Nearly every sample came with metadata listing a de-identified subject ID, COVID-19 status, age in years and sex. Where available, HLA class I and class II types were obtained from metadata supplied by the sample provider rather than from assay-based typing. The repertoires were released in a freely available public database meant as a resource for research on the immune response to SARS-CoV-2. The dataset comprised deeply sampled blood TCRbeta repertoires from subjects exposed to, actively infected with, or recovered from COVID-19. Samples came from the ongoing ImmuneRACE study (first 160 participants) plus 1,254 subjects from 6 global collaborators. The material from the prospective study consisted of cDNA or gDNA derived from T cells, B-cell-depleted T cells, or PBMCs.

The collaborating institutions used their own protocols to collect whole blood in K2EDTA tubes. Collaborator samples were shipped for TCRbeta analysis as frozen whole blood, isolated PBMCs, or DNA extracted from either sample type. TCRbeta CDR3 regions were amplified from genomic DNA using the immunoSEQ Assay, a bias-controlled multiplex PCR. Concerning the study's data processing: Within the assay, amplification of reference gene primers was used to estimate how many nucleated cells each sample contained. Sequence reads were collapsed and filtered to measure the absolute abundance of every unique TCRbeta CDR3 rearrangement. For each sample, productive Simpson clonality was calculated by taking the square root of Simpson's diversity index across productive rearrangements. TCRdb mirrors the immuneACCESS table, restricted to in-frame sequences. Some clones are absent from its copies; in checked studies, under half trace to an unresolved V gene, and the reason for the others is unknown. The V and J calls and clone size come from that table; D and trimming were worked out from the DNA. The sample table holds about 93,000 clones, of which 86% were seen once. The ten biggest clones cover around a sixth of the sample.

About this clone: Its antigen target is currently unknown. Per-base quality was not reported, and no clone a single base away is much larger than it.

Reading the germline V gene gives CDR1 SGHRS and CDR2 YFSETQ. The trim is 3 bases for V and 4 bases for J, with a gap of 8 bases between the germline ends. The CDR3 spans 13 residues, from the cysteine through the phenylalanine. The DNA shown is the 39-base CDR3, in frame from base 1. What the study reported, not specific to this receptor: The quantity of clinical and demographic metadata differed by source and by participant and was supplied without curation.

The chain was built from TRBV5-1 and TRBJ2-1; matching of 5 bases hints at TRBD2 as the D gene. This TCR was recovered from a woman of 80 years or more with acute or convalescent COVID-19. Source material: peripheral blood. The encoded CDR3 is CASSWRGYNEQFF. In nucleotides, the sequence is TGCGCCAGCAGCTGGAGAGGGTACAATGAGCAGTTCTTC.